One sample yielded the 30 T cell receptor beta chains listed below, sequenced in a study of tumor-infiltrating lymphocytes in primary liver carcinoma. The roughly 17-32 mg bulk tissue piece was not sorted before simultaneous RNA and DNA extraction. Synthesis of TCR beta cDNA was carried out from 500 ng total RNA with a constant-region primer. Amplification in three nested multiplex PCR rounds with slightly modified ARM-PCR gave rise to TCR beta libraries. The first two PCR rounds used TRBV1-TRBV30 forward primers with a C-beta reverse primer, nine to eleven cycles each. TCRdb re-derived calls from the multiplex PCR reads in MiXCR, one entry per CDR3 protein. The table records 50,000 or so distinct CDR3 sequences, 60% to 80% of them present only once. The sequencing input was liver tumor tissue from sampling region 5. Subset defined: tumor region T5, tumor centre. These receptors originate from a man aged 35-49 years with primary liver carcinoma and hepatitis B virus infection.

Of note for this clonotype: No conserved phenylalanine or tryptophan ends this CDR3, so it is likely a read error. No DNA is shown, since the ends of the CDR3 on it are uncertain; the CDR3 is the one TCRdb lists. The rearrangement uses TRBV11-1 and TRBJ2-7. The CDR3 totals 13 residues, both ends included. Germline V gene sequence: CDR1 SGHAT, CDR2 FQDESV (reference sequence). The CDR3 sequence is CVSMGKRSYEQNL.

In this sample, this clonotype turned up a few times. The V and J genes are TRBV20-1 and TRBJ2-3; possibly TRBD2 for D (6 bases). The V gene lost 1 base and the J gene lost 5 bases, with 10 bases spanning the gap. CDR1 is DFQATT, CDR2 SNEGSKA, per germline (reference sequence). This CDR3 is 13 amino acids long. Here the CDR3 DNA reads TGCAGTGCTAGAGGGCGGGATGGAGATACGCAGTATTTT. Amino acids: CSARGRDGDTQYF.

The CDR3 coding sequence is TGCGCCAGCAGCCAATTCCCCTCCCCGGCAGACAATGAGTGGTTCTTC. Its translation is CASSQFPSPADNEWFF. V gene TRBV4-3 combines with J gene TRBJ2-1; D not resolved. The germline CDR1 and CDR2 sequences are LGHNA and YSLEER. The CDR3 loop spans 16 amino acids. Trimming took off 2 bases at V and 15 bases at J, with 26 bases between the two ends.

The chain couples TRBV6-1 to TRBJ2-1, with 9 nucleotides matching TRBD2. The CDR3 is 15 residues long. The germline V gene has CDR1 MNHNS and CDR2 SASEGT. Unmatched junction bases numbered 13, after V lost 6 bases and J lost 10 bases. The CDR3 reads CASSTVTSGLWEQFF. CDR3 coding DNA: TGTGCCAGCAGCACCGTGACTAGCGGCCTATGGGAGCAGTTCTTC.

This clonotype was counted a few times. A read error may account for a junction end that differs from germline. The chain is built from TRBV12-3 or TRBV12-4 and TRBJ2-1; unclear D gene. The CDR3 contains 14 residues. The CDR3 DNA follows: TGTGCCTGCAGTTTCAGCCTTACAGCAGGATGGCAGCTCTTC. Translating gives CACSFSLTAGWQLF.

CDR3 residues: CASSAAGSEGDTQYF. In DNA form, the CDR3 reads TGCGCCAGCAGTGCTGCCGGGAGTGAGGGAGATACGCAGTATTTT. The chain carries TRBV5-1 and TRBJ2-3; a weak D match, TRBD2 (6 bases). The CDR3 has 15 residues. V was trimmed by 5 bases and J by 5 bases, leaving 18 bases between them. The germline gives CDR1 SGHRS, CDR2 YFSETQ.

CDR3 in amino acids: CASSAPGTSVGGVTQYF. CDR3 DNA sequence: TGTGCCAGCAGCGCCCCGGGGACTAGCGTTGGGGGGGTTACGCAGTATTTT. The gene calls are TRBV5-4 and TRBJ2-3; 10 nucleotides agree with TRBD2. V trimming: 4 bases; J trimming: 8 bases; junction bases outside the gene matches: 16. Germline V gene lookup returns CDR1 SGHNT and CDR2 YYREEE (reference sequence). The CDR3 length is 17 residues.

This clonotype has only a few counts. This may arise from a read error, as a much more abundant clone is one base away. The J gene is TRBJ2-1, the V gene TRBV7-9; D is unclear. The CDR3 spans 13 residues. From germline, CDR1 is SEHNR and CDR2 FQNEAQ (reference sequence). CDR3 residues: CASGLEDWEWQFF. CDR3 nucleotide sequence: TGTGCCAGCGGCTTAGAGGATTGGGAATGGCAGTTCTTC.

As regards this clonotype: At one of its ends the junction is not consistent with the germline gene, which may arise from a read error. The chain recombines TRBV5-4 with TRBJ2-7; 8 positions agree with TRBD1. The CDR3 runs to 13 residues. Germline V gives CDR1 SGHNT, CDR2 YYREEE (reference sequence). Here the CDR3 reads CASCGQGSYEQYF. The CDR3 DNA reads TGTGCCAGCTGCGGACAGGGCTCCTACGAACAGTACTTC. Filled out from reference TRBV5-4 and TRBJ2-7, the complete variable domain reads ETGVTQSPTHLIKTRGQQVTLRCSSQSGHNTVSWYQQALGQGPQFIFQYYREEENGRGNFPPRFSGLQFPNYSSELNVNALELDDSALYLCASCGQGSYEQYFGPGTRLTVT.

About this clonotype: Germline is not matched at one junction end, which may reflect a read error. The V call is TRBV5-6, the J call TRBJ2-1, with TRBD2 matching 10 bases. The CDR3 totals 16 residues. Germline CDR1 is SGHDT and CDR2 is YYEEEE. This CDR3 is CASSPSGSGRDNEEFF. The CDR3 DNA is TGTGCCAGCAGCCCGTCTGGGAGCGGGAGGGACAATGAGGAGTTCTTT.

About this clonotype itself: One end of the junction is discordant with germline, which a read error may explain. The chain links TRBV11-2 to TRBJ1-5; D possibly corresponds to TRBD1 (6 bases). The CDR3 extends over 17 amino acids. Germline V gives CDR1 SGHAT, CDR2 FQNNGV. The CDR3 nucleotides are TGTGCCAGCATCTTAGCAGGGGTAACAGGGAGCAATCACCCCCAGCATTTT. Residues: CASILAGVTGSNHPQHF.

Many counts were recorded for this clonotype. The gene calls are TRBV28 and TRBJ2-7, with D perhaps matching TRBD2 (6 bases). V was pared by 8 bases and J by 0 bases, with 17 bases between. The V gene's germline CDR1 is MDHEN and CDR2 SYDVKM. The length of the CDR3 is 15 residues. CDR3 amino acids: CASGRGSGRSYEQYF. In DNA, the CDR3 is TGTGCCAGCGGACGGGGTAGCGGCCGCTCCTACGAGCAGTACTTC.

This chain joins TRBV10-2 and TRBJ1-6; no definite D call. Germline loops: CDR1 WSHSY, CDR2 SAAADI. The CDR3 runs 14 residues. CDR3 region: CTGSESTVNSPLHF. The CDR3 region has the DNA TGCACCGGCAGTGAGTCCACGGTTAATTCACCCCTCCACTTT.

This clonotype was observed a single time. The junction and the germline gene differ at one end; a read error may be behind it. The chain uses TRBV4-1 and TRBJ2-5; D may be TRBD1 (7 bases). This CDR3 has 15 amino acids. CDR1 is MGHRA, CDR2 YSYEKL, per germline. The chain's CDR3 is CTSSHAGQTQETQYF. Here the CDR3 DNA reads TGCACCAGCAGCCACGCGGGACAGACCCAAGAGACCCAGTACTTC.

Details on this clonotype: Without the conserved terminal phenylalanine or tryptophan, this CDR3 likely stems from a read error. The chain couples TRBV11-1 to TRBJ2-3; D is possibly TRBD2 (5 bases). This CDR3 comprises 15 residues. Germline CDR1 SGHAT, CDR2 FQDESV (reference sequence). This CDR3 reads CTSSLPRESTDTQYS. Here the CDR3 DNA reads TGTACCAGCAGTTTGCCGAGGGAGAGCACAGATACGCAGTATTCC.

Of note for this clonotype: The junction departs from the called germline gene at one end, perhaps through a read error. The rearrangement uses TRBV18 and TRBJ2-1, with D perhaps assigned TRBD1 or TRBD2 (5 bases each). CDR1 and CDR2 (germline): KGHSH, LQKENI. The CDR3 loop spans 17 amino acids. CDR3 DNA: TGTGCCAGCTCCCCCCTTGTTTGGGACGGCACAAACAATGAGCATTTCTTC. Residues: CASSPLVWDGTNNEHFF. Looking up the rest from reference TRBV18 and TRBJ2-1 gives the full variable domain: NAGVMQNPRHLVRRRGQEARLRCSPMKGHSHVYWYRQLPEEGLKFMVYLQKENIIDESGMPKERFSAEFPKEGPSILRIQQVVRGDSAAYFCASSPLVWDGTNNEHFFGPGTRLTVL.

This clonotype has a handful of counts. The V gene is TRBV28, the J gene TRBJ2-5; tentative D call: TRBD2 (5 bases). V lost 4 bases to trimming and J lost 2 bases, with 17 bases between them. Germline CDR1 reads MDHEN; CDR2 reads SYDVKM. The CDR3 extends over 16 amino acids. CDR3: CASSSSRDRRQETQYF. The CDR3 DNA follows: TGTGCCAGCAGTTCTTCCCGGGATCGGAGGCAAGAGACCCAGTACTTC.

This clonotype was seen repeatedly, ten times or more. V usage is TRBV11-2 and J usage is TRBJ1-6, with a tentative D call TRBD1 (5 bases). The V gene lost 5 bases and the J gene lost 7 bases, with 15 bases spanning the gap. The CDR3 sequence is 15 residues long. Germline V CDR1 and CDR2: SGHAT, FQNNGV. The CDR3 region is CASSASQAANSPLHF. As DNA, the CDR3 is TGTGCCAGCAGCGCCTCACAGGCCGCAAATTCACCCCTCCACTTT.

The chain links TRBV7-8 to TRBJ2-1, with a tentative D call TRBD2 (7 bases). Per germline, CDR1 SGHVS and CDR2 FQNEAQ. Trimming pared 3 bases from V and 9 bases from J, leaving 30 bases between. The CDR3 has 19 residues. CDR3 residues: CASSFTPSSEWEGDGEQFF. The CDR3 nucleotides are TGTGCCAGCAGCTTTACCCCCTCTTCCGAGTGGGAGGGGGATGGTGAGCAGTTCTTC.

Notes on this clonotype: This is likely a read error, given that the CDR3 carries no conserved phenylalanine or tryptophan at its end. The V call is TRBV12-3 or TRBV12-4, the J call TRBJ2-3; D might be TRBD1 or TRBD2, each matching 5 bases. The CDR3 is 14 amino acids. CDR3 in amino acids: CVSRPTGSGDTQYS. The CDR3 coding sequence is TGTGTCAGCAGGCCTACAGGTTCGGGGGATACGCAGTATTCT.

This chain connects TRBV25-1 to TRBJ2-1; TRBD2 might be the D (5 bases). The CDR3 runs 14 residues. Trimming cost V 9 bases and J 0 bases, with 12 bases left between them. CDR1 is MGHDK and CDR2 is SYGVNS in the germline V gene. The CDR3 spells CASRAGGSYNEQFF. For the CDR3, the DNA is TGTGCCAGTAGAGCTGGAGGCTCCTACAATGAGCAGTTCTTC.

Concerning this clonotype: Since the CDR3 does not end with the conserved phenylalanine or tryptophan, this likely comes from a read error. The DNA is left out, because the CDR3 cannot be placed on it with certainty; the CDR3 is given as TCRdb lists it. J is TRBJ2-1 and V is TRBV6-1. The CDR3 region is 13 residues in length, termini included. Germline-derived CDR1 and CDR2 are MNHNS and SASEGT. This CDR3 is CASSERKNNEEFL.

This clonotype was seen repeatedly, ten times or more. The chain is built from TRBV7-9 and TRBJ2-7; a possible D gene is TRBD1 (6 bases). In germline, CDR1 is SEHNR, CDR2 FQNEAQ (reference sequence). V was trimmed by 5 bases and J by 2 bases, leaving 16 bases between them. The CDR3 loop spans 15 amino acids. CDR3: CASSPRTAPTYEQYF. The CDR3 DNA is TGTGCCAGCAGCCCTAGGACAGCCCCCACCTACGAGCAGTACTTC.

A word on this clonotype: The junction differs from germline at one of its ends, possibly a read error. J is TRBJ2-1 and V is TRBV11-1, with 9 bases lining up with TRBD2. Per germline, CDR1 SGHAT and CDR2 FQDESV (reference sequence). The CDR3 totals 13 residues. CDR3 protein: CTSNAGGPNGQFF. DNA for the CDR3: TGTACCAGCAACGCGGGAGGGCCGAATGGGCAGTTCTTC.

This chain links TRBV3-1 with TRBJ1-5; the D gene is possibly TRBD1 (6 bases). Germline CDR1 reads LGHDT; CDR2 reads YNNKEL (reference sequence). This CDR3 is built from 14 residues. V lost 1 base and J lost 2, with 6 bases in between. DNA of the CDR3: TGTGCCAGCAGCCAAGCAGGGGGCAATCAGCCCCAGCATTTT. Translating gives CASSQAGGNQPQHF. Based on the CDR3 plus reference TRBV3-1 and TRBJ1-5, the full variable domain is DTAVSQTPKYLVTQMGNDKSIKCEQNLGHDTMYWYKQDSKKFLKIMFSYNNKELIINETVPNRFSPKSPDKAHLNLHINSLELGDSAVYFCASSQAGGNQPQHFGDGTRLSIL.

Details on this clonotype: The germline gene is not matched at one end of the junction; a read error may be the cause. The chain recombines TRBV28 with TRBJ2-6; TRBD2 might be the D (6 bases). CDR1 and CDR2 (germline): MDHEN, SYDVKM. The CDR3 totals 14 residues. The CDR3 DNA reads TGTGCCGTCTGGGGACTTACTGGGGCCAACGTCCTAACTTTC. As protein: CAVWGLTGANVLTF.

Comment on this clonotype: It is likely a read error, because the conserved phenylalanine at the end of the CDR3 is missing. The chain is built from TRBV11-1 and TRBJ2-3; tentatively, D is TRBD1 or TRBD2 (5 bases each). Germline CDR1 SGHAT, CDR2 FQDESV (reference sequence). This CDR3 is built from 19 residues. The DNA for the CDR3 is TGTGCCACCAGCTCTGGGGGAAGCTCCGTTGGAGCCCGCACAGATACGCAGTATTTG. This gives the protein CATSSGGSSVGARTDTQYL.

This clonotype was picked up one time. The chain couples TRBV5-1 to TRBJ2-6; D gene unclear. V was clipped by 4 bases and J by 0 bases, with 23 bases between them. This CDR3 comprises 20 residues. Per the germline V gene, CDR1 is SGHRS and CDR2 is YFSETQ. The CDR3 DNA follows: TGCGCCAGCAGCATGGAGTCGAGAATCCCTGGATCCTCTGGGGCCAACGTCCTGACTTTC. It codes for CASSMESRIPGSSGANVLTF.

The gene calls are TRBV6-1 and TRBJ2-2; TRBD1 agrees at 8 bases. Trimming at V came to 10 bases and at J to 7 bases, leaving 5 bases not matched to a gene. Germline CDR1 reads MNHNS; CDR2 reads SASEGT. This CDR3 has 12 amino acids. CDR3 protein: CAIRQGNGELFF. CDR3 sequence (DNA): TGTGCCATTAGACAGGGGAACGGGGAGCTGTTTTTT.

To note about this clonotype: One junction end does not reproduce the germline sequence, and a read error may be involved. The chain couples TRBV11-2 to TRBJ2-6; either TRBD1 or TRBD2 may supply D (6 bases each). CDR1 SGHAT and CDR2 FQNNGV come from the germline V gene. The CDR3 consists of 21 residues. CDR3 amino acids: CATSMGGDRSISLSVANVLTF. The CDR3 DNA sequence: TGTGCCACCAGCATGGGGGGAGACAGGAGCATTTCCCTCTCTGTGGCCAACGTCCTGACTTTC.